This TCR beta chain derives from a study of blood T cell repertoires in COVID-19. For the study at large: PBMCs, B-cell-depleted T cells, or T cells provided the cDNA or gDNA that made up the material.

The CDR3 runs to 13 residues. V was clipped by 3 bases and J by 5 bases, with 10 bases between them. The germline gives CDR1 KGHSH, CDR2 LQKENI. Here immunoSEQ multiplex PCR was the method, and the copy in TCRdb shows in-frame clones only, minus some. The table lists 150,000 to 200,000 clones, 82% of them singletons. This receptor was identified in a woman aged 70-85 years with acute or convalescent COVID-19. J is TRBJ1-2 and V is TRBV18, with D unclear. Sequenced: peripheral blood. CDR3 region: CASSPPGRYGYTF. Written as DNA, the CDR3 is TGTGCCAGCTCACCTCCCGGGAGGTATGGCTACACCTTC.